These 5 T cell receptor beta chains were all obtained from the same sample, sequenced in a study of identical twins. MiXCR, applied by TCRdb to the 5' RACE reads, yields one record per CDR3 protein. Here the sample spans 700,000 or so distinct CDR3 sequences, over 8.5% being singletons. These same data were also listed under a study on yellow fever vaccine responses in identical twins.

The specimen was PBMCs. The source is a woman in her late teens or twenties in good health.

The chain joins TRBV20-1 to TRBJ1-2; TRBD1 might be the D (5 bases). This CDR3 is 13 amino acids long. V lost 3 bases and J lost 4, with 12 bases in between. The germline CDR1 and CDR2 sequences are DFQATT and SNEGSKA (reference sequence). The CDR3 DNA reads TGCAGTGCTAGGCCGGCAGGGAGCTATGGCTACACCTTC. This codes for CSARPAGSYGYTF.

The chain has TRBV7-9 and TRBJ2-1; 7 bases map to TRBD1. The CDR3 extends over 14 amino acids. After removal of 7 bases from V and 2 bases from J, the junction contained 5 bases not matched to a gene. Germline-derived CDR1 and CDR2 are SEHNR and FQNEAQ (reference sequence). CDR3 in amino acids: CASTPGTAYNEQFF. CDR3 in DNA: TGTGCCAGCACCCCGGGGACAGCCTACAATGAGCAGTTCTTC.

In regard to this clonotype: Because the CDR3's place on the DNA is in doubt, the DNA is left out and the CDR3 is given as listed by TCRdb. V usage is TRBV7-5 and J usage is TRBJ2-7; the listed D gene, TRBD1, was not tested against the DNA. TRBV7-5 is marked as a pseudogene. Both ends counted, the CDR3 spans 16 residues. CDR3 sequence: CISVPEAGTGGYEQYF.

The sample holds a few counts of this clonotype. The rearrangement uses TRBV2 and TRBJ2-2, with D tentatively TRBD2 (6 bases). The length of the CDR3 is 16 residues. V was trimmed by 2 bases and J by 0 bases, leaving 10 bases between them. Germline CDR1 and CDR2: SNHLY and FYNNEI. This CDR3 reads CASSESERANTGELFF. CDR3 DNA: TGTGCCAGCAGTGAATCCGAGCGGGCGAACACCGGGGAGCTGTTTTTT.

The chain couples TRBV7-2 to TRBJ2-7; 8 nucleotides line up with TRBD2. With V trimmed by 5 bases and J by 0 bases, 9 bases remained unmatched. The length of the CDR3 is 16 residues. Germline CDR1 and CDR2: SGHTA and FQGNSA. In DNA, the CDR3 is TGTGCCAGCAGCCAAGCGCCTAGCGGGTTCTCCTACGAGCAGTACTTC. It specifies CASSQAPSGFSYEQYF.